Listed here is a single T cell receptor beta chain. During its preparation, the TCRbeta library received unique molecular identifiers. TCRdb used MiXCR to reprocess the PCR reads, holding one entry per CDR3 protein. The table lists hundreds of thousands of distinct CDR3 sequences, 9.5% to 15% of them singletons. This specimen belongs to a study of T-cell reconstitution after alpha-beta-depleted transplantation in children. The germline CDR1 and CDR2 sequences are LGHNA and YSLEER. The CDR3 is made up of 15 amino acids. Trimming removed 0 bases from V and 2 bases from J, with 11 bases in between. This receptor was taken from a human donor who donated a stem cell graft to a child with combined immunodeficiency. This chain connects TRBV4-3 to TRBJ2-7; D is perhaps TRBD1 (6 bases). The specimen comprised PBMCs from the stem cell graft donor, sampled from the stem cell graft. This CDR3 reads CASSQDLNRAYEQYF. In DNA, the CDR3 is TGCGCCAGCAGCCAAGATCTAAACAGGGCCTACGAGCAGTACTTC.